This entry lists 4 T cell receptor beta chains sequenced from one sample in a study of T cell changes during pregnancy in multiple sclerosis. Profiled with immunoSEQ multiplex PCR; TCRdb holds only in-frame clones, not every one. This table has 37,000 or so clones, roughly nine tenths appearing once. The material was CD4+ T cells from peripheral blood mononuclear cells, obtained in the first trimester of pregnancy. These receptor sequences come from a female donor with multiple sclerosis, enrolled in a pregnancy study.

As to this clone: Since a much larger clone is just one base distant, this may be a read error. V and J are TRBV21-1 and TRBJ1-2. TRBV21-1 is a documented pseudogene. This CDR3 region has 11 residues. CDR3 protein: CASRSYYGYTF. CDR3 coding DNA: TGTGCCAGCAGGTCCTACTATGGCTACACCTTC.

This clone was found many times. CDR3 DNA: TGTGCCAGCAGCTTTGATGACAGACACTCTAACTATGGCTACACCTTC. Translation: CASSFDDRHSNYGYTF. The rearrangement joins TRBV5-4 to TRBJ1-2; tentatively, D is TRBD1 (5 bases). The CDR3 is 16 residues long. V was pared by 2 bases and J by 0 bases, with 14 bases between. Germline CDR1 reads SGHNT; CDR2 reads YYREEE (reference sequence).

The genes are TRBV7-2 and TRBJ1-3; TRBD1 is a possible D gene (6 bases). V shed 4 bases and J shed 2 bases, with 12 bases lying between them. Germline loops: CDR1 SGHTA, CDR2 FQGNSA. The CDR3 contains 15 residues. The CDR3 nucleotides read TGTGCCAGCAGCTCCATAACAGGGACTGGAAACACCATATATTTT. Its translation is CASSSITGTGNTIYF.

This chain links TRBV2 with TRBJ1-5, with a weak D call TRBD1 (5 bases). This CDR3 has 15 amino acids. Germline V gene lookup returns CDR1 SNHLY and CDR2 FYNNEI. V was clipped by 3 bases and J by 1 base, with 10 bases between them. The CDR3 sequence is CASSEEGRSNQPQHF. The CDR3 bases are TGTGCCAGCAGTGAGGAGGGACGGAGCAATCAGCCCCAGCATTTT.